A selection of T cell receptor beta chains follows, all from one sample in a study of T cell responses to AZD1222 COVID-19 vaccine. The protocol was immunoSEQ multiplex PCR, while the TCRdb copy is restricted to in-frame clones and leaves out a portion. This sample has 200,000 to 250,000 clones, with about 95% found just once. The sequencing here drew on peripheral blood, taken 28 days after the second dose of the MenACWY control vaccine. The receptors were sampled from an adult who received the MenACWY meningococcal vaccine as a control. Both conserved end residues are part of each CDR3. Each record gives: clone size, D gene, J gene, V gene, CDR3 protein, CDR3 DNA. A D gene is named only where the DNA matches it firmly. Clone size, where shown, is once, few, many, or a class for clones that have expanded.

>once|NA|TRBJ2-7|TRBV5-1
CASSLVGDEQYF
TGCGCCAGCAGCTTGGTAGGGGACGAGCAGTACTTC
>few|NA|TRBJ1-3|TRBV27
CASSSSVSSGNTIYF
TGTGCCAGCAGCTCCTCAGTCAGCTCTGGAAACACCATATATTTT
>NA|NA|TRBJ1-2|TRBV9
CASAPSSGYTF
TGTGCCAGCGCACCGTCTAGTGGCTACACCTTC
>NA|NA|TRBJ1-4|TRBV5-1
CASRRGGTENEKLFF
TGCGCCAGCAGGAGAGGGGGGACTGAGAATGAAAAACTGTTTTTT
>once|NA|TRBJ2-1|TRBV5-1
CASSVKGNHQNEQFF
TGCGCCAGCAGTGTTAAGGGGAATCACCAAAATGAGCAGTTCTTC
>NA|NA|TRBJ1-4|TRBV28
CASTGGTNEKLFF
TGTGCCAGCACCGGGGGTACTAATGAAAAACTGTTTTTT
>NA|NA|TRBJ2-3|TRBV7-9
CAIGPSTDTQYF
TGTGCCATCGGACCGAGCACAGATACGCAGTATTTT
>NA|NA|TRBJ2-1|TRBV19
CASSPSYNEQFF
TGTGCCAGTAGCCCGAGCTACAATGAGCAGTTCTTC
>NA|NA|TRBJ1-1|TRBV7-3
CASSLSGGRFTEAFF
TGTGCCAGCAGCTTAAGTGGGGGACGCTTCACTGAAGCTTTCTTT
>NA|NA|TRBJ2-7|TRBV5-4
CASSTDRLVEQYF
TGTGCCAGCAGCACGGACAGACTGGTCGAGCAGTACTTC
>NA|NA|TRBJ1-2|TRBV30
CALQPRYTF
TGTGCCTTGCAACCGCGCTACACCTTC
>NA|NA|TRBJ2-7|TRBV10-1
CASSESAERAYEQYF
TGCGCCAGCAGTGAGTCGGCAGAAAGAGCCTACGAGCAGTACTTC
>NA|TRBD1|TRBJ2-1|TRBV6-5
CASRAGGGEQFF
TGTGCCAGCAGAGCAGGGGGCGGTGAGCAGTTCTTC
>few|TRBD1|TRBJ1-5|TRBV28
CASSTQGGQPQHF
TGTGCCAGCAGTACCCAGGGGGGTCAGCCCCAGCATTTT
>NA|NA|TRBJ2-7|TRBV7-8
CASRGGTTYEQYF
TGTGCCAGCAGAGGGGGGACCACCTACGAGCAGTACTTC